This TCR beta chain was found in a study of CD8+ T cells in alopecia areata. At the level of the study: Dosing spanned 6 to 18 months on tofacitinib, then 6 months off drug. Whole-study results and caveats: Within the top 100, expanded CD8+ clones significantly decreased with tofacitinib, as did scalp clonality. Higher clonality and more expanded CD8+ clones appeared in lesional than normal scalp.

The CDR3 runs 15 residues. Treatment noted: oral pan-JAK inhibitor, 5-10 mg twice daily. Peripheral blood and lesional scalp punch biopsies were taken from alopecia areata patients. RNA extraction and reverse transcription yielded cDNA as sequencing template. Assay used: immunoSEQ multiplex PCR; TCRdb lists only in-frame clones, some missing. The sample shows approximately 140,000 clones, roughly four fifths of them seen only once. In the case of this clone: Its target is unknown.

The chain joins TRBV21-1 to TRBJ1-5; TRBD1 reflects the table's D call only, with no check against the DNA. TRBV21-1 is a known pseudogene. The sequence derives from a human donor with alopecia areata. The specimen was CD8+ T cells sorted from blood, collected at week 4, from a patient treated with tofacitinib. Written as DNA, the CDR3 is TGTGCCAGCAGCCCGCCGGACAGTCCAAATCAGCCCCAGCATTTT. This codes for CASSPPDSPNQPQHF.